Shown below are 20 T cell receptor beta chains from a single sample sequenced in a study of cytomegalovirus exposure and HLA in healthy donors. With 60 Vbeta and 13 Jbeta primers, the PCR was carried out. Sequencing was performed with immunoSEQ multiplex PCR; in TCRdb, only in-frame clones are kept and a portion is missing. The sample contains under 250,000 clones, roughly 88% of which appear only once. Sequencing input: PBMCs. Source of these receptors: a boy between 2 and 10 years old in good health and CMV-seronegative.

This clone was recorded a few times. The V gene is TRBV19, the J gene TRBJ1-4, with 9 bases lining up with TRBD1. The CDR3 has 16 residues. Germline CDR1 reads LNHDA; CDR2 reads SQIVND (reference sequence). J gave up 3 bases and V 5 bases, and 7 bases lay outside the gene matches. The CDR3 DNA reads TGTGCCAGTAGTCTCCGGGACAGGGTTGCTAATGAAAAACTGTTTTTT. This gives the protein CASSLRDRVANEKLFF. The whole variable domain, filled in from reference TRBV19 and TRBJ1-4, reads DGGITQSPKYLFRKEGQNVTLSCEQNLNHDAMYWYRQDPGQGLRLIYYSQIVNDFQKGDIAEGYSVSREKKESFPLTVTSAQKNPTAFYLCASSLRDRVANEKLFFGSGTQLSVL.

This clone appeared once. The chain has TRBV9 and TRBJ2-7, with D tentatively TRBD1 (6 bases). This CDR3 region has 14 residues. V dropped 4 bases and J dropped 2 bases, with 13 bases sitting between them. Germline loops: CDR1 SGDLS, CDR2 YYNGEE. DNA for the CDR3: TGTGCCAGCAGCCACCGGGACACTCCCTACGAGCAGTACTTC. It codes for CASSHRDTPYEQYF.

This chain links TRBV5-6 with TRBJ2-1; 11 nucleotides match TRBD2. This CDR3 region has 15 residues. V trimming: 2 bases; J trimming: 6 bases; junction bases outside the gene matches: 4. Germline assignment: CDR1 SGHDT and CDR2 YYEEEE. Here the CDR3 reads CASSFGLAGPNEQFF. For the CDR3, the DNA is TGTGCCAGCAGCTTCGGACTAGCGGGCCCCAATGAGCAGTTCTTC.

This sequence joins TRBV2 and TRBJ2-1; 10 positions agree with TRBD2. Germline lookup yields CDR1 SNHLY and CDR2 FYNNEI. This CDR3 has 15 residues. Trimming removed 6 bases from V and 5 bases from J; junction bases left unmatched: 7. CDR3 sequence: CASSKPGLANNEQFF. CDR3 DNA sequence: TGTGCCAGCAGCAAACCGGGACTAGCGAACAATGAGCAGTTCTTC.

The chain is built from TRBV28 and TRBJ2-3, with 8 positions matching TRBD1. This CDR3 contains 16 residues. CDR1 and CDR2 (germline): MDHEN, SYDVKM. The V segment lost 4 bases and the J segment 3 bases; nucleotides outside the gene matches: 9. Here the CDR3 reads CASSYRTGLATDTQYF. The DNA of the CDR3 is TGTGCCAGCAGTTACCGGACAGGGCTGGCGACAGATACGCAGTATTTT.

The gene calls are TRBV4-1 and TRBJ2-7; maybe TRBD2 (7 bases). This CDR3 has 18 residues. Trimming removed 1 base from V and 3 bases from J, with 22 bases in between. Germline V gene lookup returns CDR1 MGHRA and CDR2 YSYEKL. The chain's CDR3 is CASSQVLGAGAGRYEQYF. DNA of the CDR3: TGCGCCAGCAGCCAAGTATTGGGGGCGGGGGCAGGCCGCTACGAGCAGTACTTC.

The chain combines TRBV19 with TRBJ1-2; D may be TRBD1 (5 bases). This CDR3 region has 17 residues. Trimming removed 5 bases from V and 2 bases from J, with 21 bases in between. CDR1 is LNHDA, CDR2 SQIVND, per germline (reference sequence). The CDR3 coding sequence is TGTGCCAGTAGTCCTAATTCCAGACAGAAAAAAAACTATGGCTACACCTTC. This codes for CASSPNSRQKKNYGYTF.

V and J are TRBV5-5 and TRBJ2-5; 13 positions match TRBD2. The CDR3 consists of 15 residues. V lost 4 bases to trimming and J lost 4 bases; unmatched junction nucleotides: 4. Per germline, CDR1 SGHKS and CDR2 YYEKEE (reference sequence). CDR3 DNA: TGTGCCAGCAGCGTGGGACTAGCGGGAACAGAGACCCAGTACTTC. Amino acids: CASSVGLAGTETQYF.

This chain uses TRBV6-1 with TRBJ1-1, with 8 positions matching TRBD1. J was trimmed by 5 bases and V by 7 bases; bases with no gene match: 9. CDR3 length equals 14 residues. The germline V gene encodes CDR1 MNHNS and CDR2 SASEGT. CDR3 residues: CASINGQGWTEAFF. The CDR3 DNA reads as TGTGCCAGCATTAACGGACAGGGATGGACTGAAGCTTTCTTT.

The CDR3 bases are TGTGCCTGGAGGGGACTAGCGGGATTTACAGATACGCAGTATTTT. This encodes CAWRGLAGFTDTQYF. The gene calls are TRBV30 and TRBJ2-3, with TRBD2 matching over 13 bases. Germline trimming cut 3 bases from V and 3 bases from J; bases unmatched to any gene: 3. The V gene's germline CDR1 is GTSNPN and CDR2 SVGIG (reference sequence). The CDR3 length is 15 residues.

The chain joins TRBV2 to TRBJ1-2, with D unclear. Germline CDR1 is SNHLY and CDR2 is FYNNEI. This CDR3 spans 13 amino acids. V was trimmed by 1 base and J by 1 base, leaving 4 bases between them. The CDR3 nucleotides are TGTGCCAGCAGTGAAGTCAATAACTATGGCTACACCTTC. This gives the protein CASSEVNNYGYTF.

This chain connects TRBV5-8 to TRBJ1-2; 9 bases map to TRBD1. CDR1 and CDR2 (germline): SGHTS, YDEGEE. Germline trimming cut 4 bases from V and 5 bases from J; bases unmatched to any gene: 9. This CDR3 is built from 15 residues. The CDR3 bases are TGTGCCAGCAGCGTAACAGGGGGCCCGGGATATGGCTACACCTTC. Encoded protein: CASSVTGGPGYGYTF.

V gene TRBV19 combines with J gene TRBJ1-2, with TRBD1 matching 7 bases. CDR3 length equals 14 residues. Germline CDR1 reads LNHDA; CDR2 reads SQIVND (reference sequence). The V and J ends lost 6 bases and 5 bases, in that order; junction bases with no gene match: 9. The CDR3 region has the DNA TGTGCCAGTAGCGGGACAGCGAACTGGTATGGCTACACCTTC. This translates into CASSGTANWYGYTF.

A single count supports this clone. This sequence joins TRBV12-5 and TRBJ2-5; the match to TRBD2 covers 8 bases. V trimming: 6 bases; J trimming: 2 bases; junction bases outside the gene matches: 8. CDR3 length: 15 residues. Looked up from germline, CDR1 is LGHNT and CDR2 is FRNRAP. The CDR3 nucleotides read TGTGCTAGTGGCCGATCGAGCGGGGGTCAAGAGACCCAGTACTTC. This codes for CASGRSSGGQETQYF.

J is TRBJ2-1 and V is TRBV7-2; D perhaps matches TRBD2 (5 bases). Germline lookup yields CDR1 SGHTA and CDR2 FQGNSA. Trimming pared 5 bases from V and 8 bases from J, leaving 19 bases between. CDR3 length: 15 residues. CDR3 region: CASSVRGEKNYEQFF. The CDR3 nucleotides are TGTGCCAGCAGCGTCCGGGGAGAAAAAAACTATGAGCAGTTCTTC.

J is TRBJ2-5 and V is TRBV5-6; no reliable D call. Germline V CDR1 and CDR2: SGHDT, YYEEEE. The CDR3 runs to 12 residues. V gave up 0 bases and J gave up 9 bases, with 9 bases separating them. As DNA, the CDR3 is TGTGCCAGCAGCTTGGATACTGTCTCCCAGTACTTC. Protein product: CASSLDTVSQYF. The full variable domain, rest sourced from reference TRBV5-6 and TRBJ2-5, is DAGVTQSPTHLIKTRGQQVTLRCSPKSGHDTVSWYQQALGQGPQFIFQYYEEEERQRGNFPDRFSGHQFPNYSSELNVNALLLGDSALYLCASSLDTVSQYFGPGTRLLVL.

The chain uses TRBV5-1 and TRBJ2-3, with TRBD2 matching over 12 bases. Germline loops: CDR1 SGHRS, CDR2 YFSETQ. CDR3 size: 15 residues. V lost 5 bases, J lost 4 bases, and 5 bases stayed unmatched. CDR3 coding DNA: TGCGCCAGCAGTCGACTAGCGGGAGAGTCAGATACGCAGTATTTT. This codes for CASSRLAGESDTQYF.

The CDR3 DNA sequence: TGTGCCAGCTCACCTGAGGCGGGGGGCCAGCCCCAGCATTTT. Amino acid sequence: CASSPEAGGQPQHF. The rearrangement joins TRBV18 to TRBJ1-5; maybe TRBD1 (6 bases). CDR3 length: 14 residues. Germline CDR1 reads KGHSH; CDR2 reads LQKENI. Trimming cost V 3 bases and J 7 bases, with 13 bases left between them.

The V gene is TRBV6-6, the J gene TRBJ2-7, with a weak D call TRBD1 (5 bases). This CDR3 region has 11 residues. Germline V gives CDR1 MNHNY, CDR2 SVGAGI (reference sequence). The V end was cut by 6 bases, the J end by 2 bases, with 5 bases between. The CDR3 region has the DNA TGTGCCAGCAGGACAGCCTACGAGCAGTACTTC. Its protein is CASRTAYEQYF.

CDR3 nucleotide sequence: TGTGCCAGCAGCCCTTGGACAGGGGCAGGGGCCAACGTCCTGACTTTC. Translating gives CASSPWTGAGANVLTF. This chain connects TRBV14 to TRBJ2-6; TRBD1 agrees at 9 bases. CDR3 length: 16 residues. The V gene end was trimmed by 4 bases and the J gene end by 4 bases; junction bases not matched to a gene: 5. Per germline, CDR1 SGHDN and CDR2 FVKESK.